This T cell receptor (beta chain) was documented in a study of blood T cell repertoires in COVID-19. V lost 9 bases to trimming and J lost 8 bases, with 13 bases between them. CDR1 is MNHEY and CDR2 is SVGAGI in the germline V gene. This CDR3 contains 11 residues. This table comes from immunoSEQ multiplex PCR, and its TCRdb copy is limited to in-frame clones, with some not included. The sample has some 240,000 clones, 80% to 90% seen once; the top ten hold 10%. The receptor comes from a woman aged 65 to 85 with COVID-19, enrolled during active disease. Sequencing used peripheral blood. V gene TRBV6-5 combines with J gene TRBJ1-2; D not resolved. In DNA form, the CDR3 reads TGTGCCAGTACTCTCGGGAGGGGCTACACCTTC. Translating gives CASTLGRGYTF.